This is a list of T cell receptor beta chains from one sample in a study of OX40 agonist ivuxolimab in advanced cancers. Generated by immunoSEQ multiplex PCR, the TCRdb table keeps only in-frame clones and is missing some. The top ten hold less than 20% of the sample, which has fewer than 50,000 clones, approximately 88% seen once. The specimen was CD4+ or CD8+ T cells sorted from blood, collected in a trial of the OX40 agonist ivuxolimab. All receptors derive from an adult with an advanced solid tumor such as melanoma, head and neck, liver or kidney cancer. Each CDR3 is given with its conserved first and last residue. Each record gives: CDR3 protein, CDR3 DNA, D gene, V gene, clone size, J gene. D genes are given only for firm matches. Size is omitted from some rows. Given values are once, few, many or a class for expanded clones.

CAISEPPGGLSYEQYF,TGTGCCATCAGTGAGCCCCCGGGGGGGCTGTCCTACGAGCAGTACTTC,TRBD2,TRBV10-3,-,TRBJ2-7
CSVYEGLGNTIYF,TGCAGCGTTTACGAAGGTCTTGGGAACACCATATATTTT,-,TRBV29-1,many,TRBJ1-3
CASSGTGQGGGYTF,TGTGCCAGCAGCGGGACAGGCCAAGGGGGTGGCTACACCTTC,TRBD1,TRBV13,-,TRBJ1-2
CASIRGGEQFF,TGTGCCAGCATACGGGGTGGGGAGCAGTTCTTC,-,TRBV28,-,TRBJ2-1
CASSPSGGAHEQFF,TGTGCCAGCAGCCCTAGCGGGGGGGCCCATGAGCAGTTCTTC,TRBD2,TRBV27,-,TRBJ2-1
CASSLGTGGYEQYF,TGTGCCAGCAGTTTAGGGACAGGGGGTTACGAGCAGTACTTC,TRBD1,TRBV28,once,TRBJ2-7
CASSVDFRGETTDTQYF,TGTGCCAGCAGCGTAGATTTCAGGGGGGAAACGACAGATACGCAGTATTTT,-,TRBV9,once,TRBJ2-3
CASLGYRGRIYGYTF,TGTGCCAGCCTGGGGTACAGGGGGCGGATCTATGGCTACACCTTC,TRBD1,TRBV2,-,TRBJ1-2
CASSPHEGGGNTIYF,TGTGCCAGCAGCCCCCACGAGGGGGGAGGAAACACCATATATTTT,-,TRBV7-9,-,TRBJ1-3
CSVEAGGGGYTF,TGCAGCGTTGAGGCAGGGGGCGGTGGCTACACCTTC,TRBD1,TRBV29-1,-,TRBJ1-2
CAISESSGSSYNEQFF,TGTGCCATCAGTGAGTCCTCAGGGAGCTCCTACAATGAGCAGTTCTTC,-,TRBV10-3,-,TRBJ2-1
CASSLVNQETQYF,TGTGCCAGCAGCTTAGTCAACCAAGAGACCCAGTACTTC,-,TRBV11-2,-,TRBJ2-5
CSVEQGTYGYTF,TGCAGCGTCGAACAGGGGACCTATGGCTACACCTTC,TRBD1,TRBV29-1,-,TRBJ1-2
CASSLGGTGELFF,TGTGCCAGCAGCTTAGGGGGGACCGGGGAGCTGTTTTTT,-,TRBV11-2,-,TRBJ2-2
CASSPSGRVGETQYF,TGTGCCAGCAGCCCTAGCGGGCGGGTCGGAGAGACCCAGTACTTC,TRBD2,TRBV7-7,-,TRBJ2-5
CASNLGQGSYGYTF,TGTGCCAGCAACCTCGGACAGGGTTCCTATGGCTACACCTTC,TRBD1,TRBV28,-,TRBJ1-2
CASSLQENTEAFF,TGTGCCAGCAGCTTGCAGGAGAACACTGAAGCTTTCTTT,-,TRBV7-2,-,TRBJ1-1
CASSTRTGPLGANVLTF,TGTGCCAGCAGCACCCGGACAGGACCGCTTGGGGCCAACGTCCTGACTTTC,TRBD1,TRBV9,-,TRBJ2-6
CASSNENTGELFF,TGTGCCAGCAGCAACGAGAACACCGGGGAGCTGTTTTTT,-,TRBV9,-,TRBJ2-2
CASSWGVRVYGYGYTF,TGTGCCAGCAGTTGGGGGGTTAGGGTTTATGGCTATGGCTACACCTTC,-,TRBV28,-,TRBJ1-2
CASSLDLDRGPAYNEQFF,TGTGCCAGCAGCTTAGATCTGGATCGGGGGCCCGCCTACAATGAGCAGTTCTTC,-,TRBV11-2,once,TRBJ2-1
CSVGGGTDSPYGYTF,TGCAGCGTTGGAGGGGGGACTGACAGCCCTTATGGCTACACCTTC,-,TRBV29-1,-,TRBJ1-2
CARSDTGTGRSSGGTDTQYF,TGTGCCAGGAGTGATACCGGGACAGGGAGGAGTAGCGGGGGCACAGATACGCAGTATTTT,-,TRBV2,-,TRBJ2-3
CASSPEGGQGAHEAFF,TGTGCCAGCAGCCCCGAAGGTGGACAGGGGGCACATGAAGCTTTCTTT,TRBD1,TRBV7-9,-,TRBJ1-1
CASSLGGGYGYTF,TGTGCCAGCAGCCTTGGGGGGGGCTATGGCTACACCTTC,-,TRBV7-9,-,TRBJ1-2
CASSLWQNTGELFF,TGTGCCAGCAGCTTGTGGCAGAACACCGGGGAGCTGTTTTTT,-,TRBV5-5,-,TRBJ2-2
CASSLRLAGGEQFF,TGTGCCAGCAGTTTACGACTAGCGGGGGGCGAGCAGTTCTTC,TRBD2,TRBV27,-,TRBJ2-1
CASSINNNEQFF,TGTGCCAGTAGTATCAACAACAATGAGCAGTTCTTC,-,TRBV19,-,TRBJ2-1
CASSLWGLDTEAFF,TGTGCCAGCAGTTTGTGGGGGCTGGACACTGAAGCTTTCTTT,-,TRBV27,-,TRBJ1-1
CASSYGDRGDTEAFF,TGTGCCAGCAGTTACGGGGACAGGGGGGACACTGAAGCTTTCTTT,TRBD1,TRBV6-5,-,TRBJ1-1
CASSGVCTDTQYF,TGCGCCAGCAGTGGGGTTTGCACAGATACGCAGTATTTT,-,TRBV23-1,-,TRBJ2-3
CASSQDPWGEAFF,TGCGCCAGCAGCCAAGATCCCTGGGGTGAAGCTTTCTTT,-,TRBV4-1,-,TRBJ1-1